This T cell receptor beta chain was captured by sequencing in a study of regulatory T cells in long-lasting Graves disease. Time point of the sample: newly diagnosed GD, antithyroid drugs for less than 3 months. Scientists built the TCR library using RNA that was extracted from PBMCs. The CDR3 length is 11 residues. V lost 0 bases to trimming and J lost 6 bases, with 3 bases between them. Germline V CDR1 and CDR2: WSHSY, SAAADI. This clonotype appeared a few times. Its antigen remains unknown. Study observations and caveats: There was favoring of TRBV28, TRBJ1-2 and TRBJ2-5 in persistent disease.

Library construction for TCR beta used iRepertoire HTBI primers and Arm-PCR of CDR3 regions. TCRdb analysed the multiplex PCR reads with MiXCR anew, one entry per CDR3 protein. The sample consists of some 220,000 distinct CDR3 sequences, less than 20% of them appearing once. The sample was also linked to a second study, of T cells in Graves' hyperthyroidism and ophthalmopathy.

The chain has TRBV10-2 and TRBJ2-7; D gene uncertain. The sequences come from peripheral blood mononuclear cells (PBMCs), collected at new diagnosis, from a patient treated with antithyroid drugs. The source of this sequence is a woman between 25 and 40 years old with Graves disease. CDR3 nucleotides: TGCGCCAGCAGTGAGTCGGTCGAGCAGTACTTC. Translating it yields CASSESVEQYF.